The T cell receptor (beta chain) described here comes from a study of early T cells in non-severe SARS-CoV-2 infection. In the study overall: Sequencing used unsorted whole-blood bulk RNA, so chains lack pairing.

This clonotype was recorded at least ten times. V shed 4 bases and J 9 bases; nucleotides not matched to a gene: 9. Germline CDR1 MNHEY, CDR2 SMNVEV (reference sequence). This CDR3 is built from 14 residues. Individual cDNA molecules carried attached unique molecular identifiers. TCRdb fed the 5' RACE reads into MiXCR, producing one record per CDR3 protein. The sample consists of roughly 52,000 distinct CDR3 sequences, around 6.6% of them appearing once. The sequence was collected from an adult who was a healthcare worker with PCR-confirmed SARS-CoV-2 infection or an uninfected control (not recorded which). This chain connects TRBV27 to TRBJ1-1; 9 positions match TRBD1. The sample was whole blood, taken at baseline. The chain's CDR3 is CASSSTGGGGQAFF. CDR3 DNA: TGTGCCAGCAGTTCCACAGGGGGCGGGGGGCAAGCTTTCTTT.